The clone carrying this T cell receptor (beta chain) appeared many times. Its antigen is as yet unknown. V was shortened by 0 bases and J by 3 bases, with 10 bases between the two germline ends. The CDR3 runs to 14 residues. Germline lookup yields CDR1 SGHRS and CDR2 YFSETQ. The source of the sample is a study of T cells in Graves' hyperthyroidism and ophthalmopathy. Study-wide findings and caveats: Ophthalmopathy and stable hyperthyroidism were separated by a 13 V-J model.

It was RNA transcripts that yielded the amplified TCR beta CDR3 regions. HTBI primers drove first-round RT-PCR of the TCR CDR3. TCRdb re-derived calls from the multiplex PCR reads in MiXCR, one entry per CDR3 protein. The table records fewer than 900,000 distinct CDR3 sequences, about 17% of them present only once. The V gene is TRBV5-1, the J gene TRBJ2-7, with TRBD2 as a possible D gene (6 bases). The sequencing sample was made of blood. This clonotype was sampled from a woman between 45 and 65 years old with Graves' hyperthyroidism that later progressed to Graves' ophthalmopathy. CDR3 in DNA: TGCGCCAGCAGCTTGGGCGGGGTAGACTACGAGCAGTACTTC. Amino acids: CASSLGGVDYEQYF.